This record covers a single TCR beta chain. Its cognate antigen is unknown. This sample was taken from a study of blood T cells in healthy people across ages. A second roughly 6 to 12 cycle PCR used barcoded and J-beta primers. Tags on each cDNA molecule came from a template-switch adaptor with 12 random nucleotides. A single record per CDR3 protein comes from TCRdb applying MiXCR to the 5' RACE reads. The top ten hold 15% to 20% of the sample, which has 450,000 to 700,000 distinct CDR3 sequences, 25% to 30% seen once. Overall study findings and caveats: Leaving the PBMCs unsorted stopped any conclusive comparison of naive versus antigen-experienced cells. When one million T cells were used, diversity estimates were thought to be underestimates.

V lost 7 bases and J lost 2, with 14 bases in between. The CDR3 totals 14 residues. Per the germline V gene, CDR1 is SNHLY and CDR2 is FYNNEI. The rearrangement links TRBV2 to TRBJ2-5; a weak D match, TRBD1 (6 bases). Sequences were obtained from blood. The clonotype comes from a woman between 65 and 79 years old in good health. CDR3 residues: CASTKQGLQETQYF. DNA for the CDR3: TGTGCCAGCACTAAACAGGGCCTGCAAGAGACCCAGTACTTC. Using reference TRBV2 and TRBJ2-5 for the parts outside the CDR3, the full variable domain is EPEVTQTPSHQVTQMGQEVILRCVPISNHLYFYWYRQILGQKVEFLVSFYNNEISEKSEIFDDQFSVERPDGSNFTLKIRSTKLEDSAMYFCASTKQGLQETQYFGPGTRLLVL.